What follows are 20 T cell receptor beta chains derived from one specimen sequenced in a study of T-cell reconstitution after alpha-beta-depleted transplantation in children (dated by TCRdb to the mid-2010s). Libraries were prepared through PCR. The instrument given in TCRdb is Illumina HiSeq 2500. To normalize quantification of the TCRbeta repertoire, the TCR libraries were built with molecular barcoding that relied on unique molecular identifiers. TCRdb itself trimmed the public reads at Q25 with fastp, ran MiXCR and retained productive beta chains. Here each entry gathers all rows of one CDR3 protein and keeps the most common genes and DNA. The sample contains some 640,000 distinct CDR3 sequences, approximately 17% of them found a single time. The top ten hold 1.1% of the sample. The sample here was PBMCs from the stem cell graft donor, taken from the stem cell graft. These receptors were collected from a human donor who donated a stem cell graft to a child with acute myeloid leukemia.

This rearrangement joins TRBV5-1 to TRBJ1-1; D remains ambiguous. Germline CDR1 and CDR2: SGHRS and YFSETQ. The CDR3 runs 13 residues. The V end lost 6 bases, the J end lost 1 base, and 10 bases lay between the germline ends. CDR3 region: CASNRRGNTEAFF. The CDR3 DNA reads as TGCGCCAGCAATCGGAGAGGGAACACTGAAGCTTTCTTT.

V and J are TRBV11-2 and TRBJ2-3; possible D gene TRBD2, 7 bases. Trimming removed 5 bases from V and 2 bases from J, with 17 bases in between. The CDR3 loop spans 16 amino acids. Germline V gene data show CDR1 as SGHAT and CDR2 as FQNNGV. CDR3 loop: CASSPYGGATTDTQYF. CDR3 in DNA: TGTGCCAGCAGCCCCTATGGGGGGGCGACCACAGATACGCAGTATTTT.

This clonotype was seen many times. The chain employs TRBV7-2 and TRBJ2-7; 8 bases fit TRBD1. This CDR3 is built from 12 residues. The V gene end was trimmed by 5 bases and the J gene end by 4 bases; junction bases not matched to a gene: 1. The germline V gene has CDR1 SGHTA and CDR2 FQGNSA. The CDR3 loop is CASSRQGYEQYF. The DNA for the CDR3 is TGTGCCAGCAGCAGACAGGGGTACGAGCAGTACTTC.

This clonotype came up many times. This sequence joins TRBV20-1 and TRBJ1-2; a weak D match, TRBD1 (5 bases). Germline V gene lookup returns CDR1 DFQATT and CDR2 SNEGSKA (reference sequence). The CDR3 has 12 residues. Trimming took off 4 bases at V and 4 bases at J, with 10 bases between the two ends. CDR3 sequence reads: CSATGASYGYTF. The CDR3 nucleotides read TGCAGTGCTACCGGGGCTAGCTATGGCTACACCTTC.

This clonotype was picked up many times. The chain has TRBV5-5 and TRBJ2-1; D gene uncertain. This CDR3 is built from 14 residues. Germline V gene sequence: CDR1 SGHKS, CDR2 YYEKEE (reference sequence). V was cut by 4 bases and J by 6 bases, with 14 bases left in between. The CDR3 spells CASSPLGTGNEQFF. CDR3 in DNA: TGTGCCAGCAGCCCGCTAGGTACCGGCAATGAGCAGTTCTTC.

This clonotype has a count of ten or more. The CDR3 sequence: CSARDLWGVQETQYF. The CDR3 bases are TGCAGTGCTAGAGATCTCTGGGGGGTACAAGAGACCCAGTACTTC. This chain joins TRBV20-1 and TRBJ2-5, with D perhaps matching TRBD2 (6 bases). The CDR3 length is 15 residues. Trimming shortened V by 0 bases and J by 2 bases, and 13 bases separated the two germline ends. The germline gives CDR1 DFQATT, CDR2 SNEGSKA (reference sequence).

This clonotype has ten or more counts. The CDR3 spells CASKVQGSSYNEQFF. DNA for the CDR3: TGCGCCAGCAAGGTACAGGGAAGCTCCTACAATGAGCAGTTCTTC. The gene calls are TRBV5-1 and TRBJ2-1, with D possibly being TRBD1 (6 bases). Trimming took off 6 bases at V and 0 bases at J, with 13 bases between the two ends. Germline values: CDR1 SGHRS, CDR2 YFSETQ. This CDR3 has 15 residues. Complete variable domain (other parts from reference TRBV5-1 and TRBJ2-1): KAGVTQTPRYLIKTRGQQVTLSCSPISGHRSVSWYQQTPGQGLQFLFEYFSETQRNKGNFPGRFSGRQFSNSRSEMNVSTLELGDSALYLCASKVQGSSYNEQFFGPGTRLTVL.

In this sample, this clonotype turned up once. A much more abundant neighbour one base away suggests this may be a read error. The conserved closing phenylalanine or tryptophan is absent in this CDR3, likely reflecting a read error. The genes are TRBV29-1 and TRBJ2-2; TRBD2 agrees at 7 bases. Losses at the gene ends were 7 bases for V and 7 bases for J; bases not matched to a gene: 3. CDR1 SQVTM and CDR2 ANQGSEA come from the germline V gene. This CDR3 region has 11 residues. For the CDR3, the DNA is TGCAGCGGAGGGAGGGACGGGGAGCTGTTTTGT. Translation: CSGGRDGELFC.

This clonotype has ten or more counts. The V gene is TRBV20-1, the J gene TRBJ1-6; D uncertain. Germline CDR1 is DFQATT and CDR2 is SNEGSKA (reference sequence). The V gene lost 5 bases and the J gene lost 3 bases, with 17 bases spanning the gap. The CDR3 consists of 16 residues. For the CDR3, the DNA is TGCAGTGCTGGCAGTCAGGATTCCTTCTATAATTCACCCCTCCACTTT. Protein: CSAGSQDSFYNSPLHF.

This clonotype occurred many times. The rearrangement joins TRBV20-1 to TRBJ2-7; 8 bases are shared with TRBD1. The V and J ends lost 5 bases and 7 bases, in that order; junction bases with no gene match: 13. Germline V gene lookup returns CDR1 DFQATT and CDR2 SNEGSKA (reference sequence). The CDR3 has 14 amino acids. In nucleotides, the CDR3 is TGCAGTGCTCCGGGAAGGACAGGGCGTATAGAGCAGTACTTC. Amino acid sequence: CSAPGRTGRIEQYF.

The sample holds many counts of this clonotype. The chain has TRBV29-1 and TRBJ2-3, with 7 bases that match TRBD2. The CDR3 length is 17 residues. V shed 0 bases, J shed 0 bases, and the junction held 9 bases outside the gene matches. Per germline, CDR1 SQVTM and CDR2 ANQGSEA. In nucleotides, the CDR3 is TGCAGCGTTGAAGATACCGCGCGGGGGAGCAGCACAGATACGCAGTATTTT. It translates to CSVEDTARGSSTDTQYF.

DNA for the CDR3: TGCGCCAGCAGCCAAGATGGGGGGGGGGCTGTGGGTGAGCAGTTCTTC. Its translation: CASSQDGGGAVGEQFF. The chain is built from TRBV4-1 and TRBJ2-1; D is perhaps TRBD2 (7 bases). Germline V lookup: CDR1 MGHRA, CDR2 YSYEKL. Trimming took 0 bases from V and 9 from J, leaving 18 bases between them. There are 16 residues in the CDR3.

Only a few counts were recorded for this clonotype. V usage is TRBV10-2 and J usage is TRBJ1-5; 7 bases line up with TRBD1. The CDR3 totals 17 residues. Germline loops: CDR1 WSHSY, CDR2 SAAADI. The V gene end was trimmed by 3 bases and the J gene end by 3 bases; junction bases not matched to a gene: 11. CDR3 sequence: CASSDKTGLGNNQPQHF. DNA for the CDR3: TGCGCCAGCAGTGACAAGACAGGGTTGGGGAACAATCAGCCCCAGCATTTT.

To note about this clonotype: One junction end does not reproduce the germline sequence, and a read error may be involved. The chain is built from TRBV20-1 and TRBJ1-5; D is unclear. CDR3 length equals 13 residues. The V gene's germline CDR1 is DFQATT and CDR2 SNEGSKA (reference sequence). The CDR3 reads CTAQWRGNQPQHF. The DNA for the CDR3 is TGCACTGCTCAATGGCGCGGCAATCAGCCCCAGCATTTT.

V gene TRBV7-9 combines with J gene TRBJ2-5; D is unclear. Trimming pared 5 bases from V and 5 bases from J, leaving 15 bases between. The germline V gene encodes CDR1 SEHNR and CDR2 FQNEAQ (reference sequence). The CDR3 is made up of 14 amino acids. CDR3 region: CASSTEADRETQYF. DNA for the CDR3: TGTGCCAGCAGCACAGAGGCAGATCGGGAGACCCAGTACTTC. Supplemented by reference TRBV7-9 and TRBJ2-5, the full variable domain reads DTGVSQNPRHKITKRGQNVTFRCDPISEHNRLYWYRQTLGQGPEFLTYFQNEAQLEKSRLLSDRFSAERPKGSFSTLEIQRTEQGDSAMYLCASSTEADRETQYFGPGTRLLVL.

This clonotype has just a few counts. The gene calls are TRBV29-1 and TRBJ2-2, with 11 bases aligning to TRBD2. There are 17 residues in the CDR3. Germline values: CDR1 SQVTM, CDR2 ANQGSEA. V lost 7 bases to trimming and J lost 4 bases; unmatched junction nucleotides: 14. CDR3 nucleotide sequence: TGCAGCGCCGGCCCTTTAGCGGGGGGGCCGGGCACCGGGGAGCTGTTTTTT. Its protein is CSAGPLAGGPGTGELFF.

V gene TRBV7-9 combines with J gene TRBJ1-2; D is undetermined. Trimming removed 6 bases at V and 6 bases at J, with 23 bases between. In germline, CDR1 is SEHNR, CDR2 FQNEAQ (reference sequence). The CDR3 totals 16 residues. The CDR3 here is CASSPRTGASTHGYTF. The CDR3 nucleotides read TGTGCCAGCAGTCCAAGAACGGGCGCGAGTACTCATGGCTACACCTTC.

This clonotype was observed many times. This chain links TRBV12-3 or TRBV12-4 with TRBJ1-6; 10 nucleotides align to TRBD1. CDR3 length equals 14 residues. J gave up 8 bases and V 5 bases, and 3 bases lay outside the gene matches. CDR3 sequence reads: CASSPGTGDSPLHF. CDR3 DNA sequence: TGTGCCAGCAGTCCCGGGACAGGGGATTCACCCCTCCACTTT.

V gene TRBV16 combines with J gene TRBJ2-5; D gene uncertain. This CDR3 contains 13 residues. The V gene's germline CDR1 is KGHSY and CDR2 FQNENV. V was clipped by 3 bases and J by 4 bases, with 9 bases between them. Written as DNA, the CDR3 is TGTGCCAGCAGCCATCCCACCGGAGAGACCCAGTACTTC. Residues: CASSHPTGETQYF.

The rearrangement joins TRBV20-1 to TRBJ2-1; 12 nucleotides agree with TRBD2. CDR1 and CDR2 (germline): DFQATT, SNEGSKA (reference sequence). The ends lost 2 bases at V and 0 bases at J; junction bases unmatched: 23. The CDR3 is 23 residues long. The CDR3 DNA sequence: TGCAGTGCTAGAAAATCCGGGACTAGCGGGCCTAAATCTGACATGAGCTCCTACAATGAGCAGTTCTTC. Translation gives CSARKSGTSGPKSDMSSYNEQFF.